Shown below are 25 T cell receptor beta chains from a single sample sequenced in a study of cytomegalovirus exposure and HLA in healthy donors. With 60 Vbeta and 13 Jbeta primers, the PCR was carried out. Generated by immunoSEQ multiplex PCR, the TCRdb table keeps only in-frame clones and is missing some. Of fewer than 150,000 clones listed, more than 65% are singletons. The sequenced sample consisted of PBMCs. The receptors originated from a human donor in good health.

Concerning this clone: Compared with germline, one end of the junction differs, possibly owing to a read error. The gene calls are TRBV19 and TRBJ1-5; 7 bases align to TRBD1. This CDR3 has 16 residues. Per the germline V gene, CDR1 is LNHDA and CDR2 is SQIVND (reference sequence). CDR3 in DNA: TGTGCCAGTAGTATAATGAGGAAAGGGGGCAACCAGCCCCAGCATTTT. Protein: CASSIMRKGGNQPQHF.

This sequence joins TRBV28 and TRBJ2-7; 8 nucleotides align to TRBD1. The CDR3 extends over 13 amino acids. V was pared by 6 bases and J by 4 bases, with 5 bases of the junction left unmatched. Germline V gives CDR1 MDHEN, CDR2 SYDVKM. CDR3: CASRRTGLYEQYF. In DNA form, the CDR3 reads TGTGCCAGCAGGCGGACAGGGTTATACGAGCAGTACTTC.

The genes are TRBV18 and TRBJ1-1, with a possible D match to TRBD1 (6 bases). The CDR3 is 15 amino acids. V was clipped by 0 bases and J by 5 bases, with 13 bases between them. Germline V gene sequence: CDR1 KGHSH, CDR2 LQKENI. CDR3 sequence reads: CASSPPVRGGTEAFF. The CDR3, as DNA: TGTGCCAGCTCACCACCGGTCAGGGGAGGGACTGAAGCTTTCTTT.

The rearrangement joins TRBV7-9 to TRBJ1-2; D not certain. Trimming removed 1 base from V and 8 bases from J, with 11 bases in between. The V gene's germline CDR1 is SEHNR and CDR2 FQNEAQ (reference sequence). The CDR3 has 13 residues. CDR3 nucleotide sequence: TGTGCCAGCAGCTTAGGGGGAGGCCAGGGCTACACCTTC. This codes for CASSLGGGQGYTF.

This sequence joins TRBV11-3 and TRBJ2-1; possibly TRBD2 for D (6 bases). There are 16 residues in the CDR3. The germline CDR1 and CDR2 sequences are SGHNT and YENEEA. Between the trimmed V and J ends, which lost 2 bases and 5 bases, there was a span of 16 bases. Here the CDR3 DNA reads TGTGCCAGCAGCTTATCGTCCAGCGGGCAAAACAATGAGCAGTTCTTC. This codes for CASSLSSSGQNNEQFF.

The V gene is TRBV11-2, the J gene TRBJ2-5; a weak D match, TRBD2 (6 bases). Germline V CDR1 and CDR2: SGHAT, FQNNGV. This CDR3 is 14 amino acids long. Trimming took off 3 bases at V and 2 bases at J, with 10 bases between the two ends. For the CDR3, the DNA is TGTGCCAGCAGCTTCGGGAGTTTTCAAGAGACCCAGTACTTC. It encodes CASSFGSFQETQYF.

This chain links TRBV5-1 with TRBJ2-4, with 9 bases lining up with TRBD1. There are 19 residues in the CDR3. Losses at the gene ends were 4 bases for V and 1 base for J; bases not matched to a gene: 15. Germline CDR1 reads SGHRS; CDR2 reads YFSETQ. DNA of the CDR3: TGCGCCAGCAGCCTGTCGACAGGGGGGCATAATCCGGCCAAAAACATTCAGTACTTC. Protein: CASSLSTGGHNPAKNIQYF.

This clone was counted between two and nine times. The chain is built from TRBV14 and TRBJ1-2, with 10 bases matching TRBD1. J gave up 5 bases and V 1 base, and 7 bases lay outside the gene matches. The CDR3 consists of 16 residues. Germline CDR1 SGHDN, CDR2 FVKESK. The CDR3 loop reads CASSQGPTGGLYGYTF. The CDR3 DNA reads as TGTGCCAGCAGCCAAGGCCCGACAGGGGGCCTTTATGGCTACACCTTC.

The chain links TRBV6-5 to TRBJ2-7, with a possible D match to TRBD2 (6 bases). Trimming cost V 6 bases and J 3 bases, with 9 bases left between them. Germline assignment: CDR1 MNHEY and CDR2 SVGAGI. The length of the CDR3 is 12 residues. DNA for the CDR3: TGTGCCAGCAGACTAGCAGTCTACGAGCAGTACTTC. Residues: CASRLAVYEQYF.

The rearrangement links TRBV19 to TRBJ1-5; TRBD1 might be the D (6 bases). Germline V gives CDR1 LNHDA, CDR2 SQIVND (reference sequence). With 8 bases removed from V and 7 bases from J, the gap between germline ends came to 12 bases. The CDR3 is 12 amino acids. The CDR3 region has the DNA TGTGCCAGTGTTACAGGGCGACAGCCCCAGCATTTT. Translated, it gives CASVTGRQPQHF. Full variable domain (outside the CDR3, taken from reference TRBV19 and TRBJ1-5): DGGITQSPKYLFRKEGQNVTLSCEQNLNHDAMYWYRQDPGQGLRLIYYSQIVNDFQKGDIAEGYSVSREKKESFPLTVTSAQKNPTAFYLCASVTGRQPQHFGDGTRLSIL.

This chain joins TRBV7-2 and TRBJ2-7, with 7 bases matching TRBD2. The germline V gene encodes CDR1 SGHTA and CDR2 FQGNSA. The CDR3 has 15 amino acids. Trimming cost V 3 bases and J 2 bases; bases outside gene matches: 7. This CDR3 reads CASSFPGAGAYEQYF. The CDR3 nucleotides are TGTGCCAGCAGCTTCCCCGGGGCGGGGGCCTACGAGCAGTACTTC.

This chain connects TRBV9 to TRBJ2-2, with TRBD1 as a possible D gene (6 bases). V dropped 0 bases and J dropped 5 bases, with 14 bases sitting between them. Germline V gene lookup returns CDR1 SGDLS and CDR2 YYNGEE. The CDR3 consists of 16 residues. In DNA, the CDR3 is TGTGCCAGCAGCGTAGATCTCAGGGGCTGGACCGGGGAGCTGTTTTTT. This gives the protein CASSVDLRGWTGELFF.

There are a few counts of this clone. The CDR3 here is CATTTGFLETQYF. CDR3 DNA: TGTGCCACCACGACAGGGTTTTTGGAGACCCAGTACTTC. The rearrangement links TRBV11-2 to TRBJ2-5, with TRBD1 matching 7 bases. Per the germline V gene, CDR1 is SGHAT and CDR2 is FQNNGV. The CDR3 totals 13 residues. The V gene end was trimmed by 10 bases and the J gene end by 5 bases; junction bases not matched to a gene: 10.

V and J are TRBV28 and TRBJ2-2, with 7 bases lining up with TRBD2. This CDR3 has 15 amino acids. Germline V gene sequence: CDR1 MDHEN, CDR2 SYDVKM. V shed 4 bases and J 6 bases; nucleotides not matched to a gene: 8. The CDR3 here is CASSSPAGAAGELFF. The CDR3 DNA reads TGTGCCAGCAGTTCCCCGGCGGGAGCTGCCGGGGAGCTGTTTTTT.

The genes are TRBV7-9 and TRBJ2-5, with 8 positions matching TRBD1. J was trimmed by 2 bases and V by 5 bases; bases with no gene match: 10. The CDR3 is made up of 16 amino acids. Per germline, CDR1 SEHNR and CDR2 FQNEAQ (reference sequence). CDR3 DNA sequence: TGTGCCAGCAGCCTCGGGACAGGAGGCATACAAGAGACCCAGTACTTC. Translated: CASSLGTGGIQETQYF.

The chain employs TRBV19 and TRBJ2-3; TRBD1 matches 9 bases. CDR1 LNHDA and CDR2 SQIVND come from the germline V gene (reference sequence). The J segment lost 3 bases and the V segment lost 5 bases, leaving 6 bases of the junction unmatched. CDR3 length: 15 residues. CDR3 sequence: CASSPRDRETDTQYF. The DNA of the CDR3 is TGTGCCAGTAGTCCGCGGGACAGGGAGACAGATACGCAGTATTTT.

Comment on this clone: This CDR3 is also generated by other DNA sequences in the sample. CDR3 nucleotide sequence: TGTGCCAGCAGTTCCCCTGGGACAGGGGGGTACGAGCAGTACTTC. Translation: CASSSPGTGGYEQYF. J is TRBJ2-7 and V is TRBV28, with TRBD1 identical over 11 bases. From germline, CDR1 is MDHEN and CDR2 SYDVKM. CDR3 length equals 15 residues. With 4 bases clipped from V and 4 bases from J, the junction kept 6 bases outside the gene matches.

The chain recombines TRBV2 with TRBJ1-1; D is undetermined. V lost 4 bases to trimming and J lost 0 bases, with 9 bases between them. CDR3 length: 14 residues. The germline gives CDR1 SNHLY, CDR2 FYNNEI. The CDR3 loop is CASSGEALNTEAFF. The CDR3 DNA sequence: TGTGCCAGCAGTGGCGAGGCCTTGAACACTGAAGCTTTCTTT.

The chain combines TRBV6-5 with TRBJ1-3; TRBD1 is a possible D gene (6 bases). V lost 5 bases and J lost 4, with 12 bases in between. Germline assignment: CDR1 MNHEY and CDR2 SVGAGI. The CDR3 spans 14 residues. Here the CDR3 DNA reads TGTGCCAGCAGTAGCCGGACAGTGGGAAACACCATATATTTT. Translating it yields CASSSRTVGNTIYF.

The chain joins TRBV7-9 to TRBJ2-4, with D possibly being TRBD2 (6 bases). CDR1 is SEHNR and CDR2 is FQNEAQ in the germline V gene (reference sequence). This CDR3 spans 14 amino acids. V was clipped by 0 bases and J by 8 bases, with 11 bases between them. CDR3 sequence: CASSLAGSEHIQYF. In DNA form, the CDR3 reads TGTGCCAGCAGCTTAGCCGGGAGTGAACACATTCAGTACTTC.

This clone was observed a single time. The gene calls are TRBV6-4 and TRBJ2-2; D might be TRBD1 (7 bases). The CDR3 is made up of 15 amino acids. The germline V gene encodes CDR1 MRHNA and CDR2 SNTAGT. Trimming took off 6 bases at V and 2 bases at J, with 13 bases between the two ends. In nucleotides, the CDR3 is TGTGCCAGCAGGCGGGACAGCCTCAACACCGGGGAGCTGTTTTTT. Translating it yields CASRRDSLNTGELFF.

In its sample, this clone was seen once. The rearrangement uses TRBV30 and TRBJ1-1, with no clear D. This CDR3 has 14 residues. CDR1 and CDR2 from the germline V gene are GTSNPN and SVGIG (reference sequence). The V gene lost 1 base and the J gene lost 5 bases, with 14 bases spanning the gap. The CDR3 nucleotides read TGTGCCTGGAGTGGGCAGGAGGAAGGAACTGAAGCTTTCTTT. Its translation: CAWSGQEEGTEAFF.

In the case of this clone: Other DNA sequences within the sample encode an identical CDR3. V usage is TRBV28 and J usage is TRBJ2-7; D is perhaps TRBD1 (5 bases). V was clipped by 5 bases and J by 5 bases, with 13 bases between them. CDR3 length: 13 residues. The germline CDR1 and CDR2 sequences are MDHEN and SYDVKM. The CDR3 reads CASSKGPGNEQYF. In DNA form, the CDR3 reads TGTGCCAGCAGTAAGGGGCCAGGGAACGAGCAGTACTTC.

This chain connects TRBV6-1 to TRBJ2-1; D is ambiguous. The V gene's germline CDR1 is MNHNS and CDR2 SASEGT. CDR3 size: 12 residues. V was trimmed by 7 bases and J by 7 bases, leaving 11 bases between them. The CDR3 region has the DNA TGTGCCAGCACTTTTAGCCGGAATGAGCAGTTCTTC. Its protein product is CASTFSRNEQFF.

The sample holds a few counts of this clone. The gene calls are TRBV28 and TRBJ2-3; D is unclear. Germline V gene sequence: CDR1 MDHEN, CDR2 SYDVKM. The ends were cut back, 5 bases at V and 2 bases at J, with 5 bases in the middle. The CDR3 runs to 12 residues. The CDR3 DNA sequence: TGTGCCAGCAGTCCAATCACAGATACGCAGTATTTT. Its translation is CASSPITDTQYF.